The 2 T cell receptor beta chains below were found in one sample sequenced in a study of T-cell memory formation after mild COVID-19 (TCRdb year 2021). The library was produced with 5' RACE. Sequenced using an Illumina NovaSeq 6000. Through fastp at Q25 and MiXCR, TCRdb rebuilt clones from the public reads, retaining in-frame beta chains. All rows with the same CDR3 protein become a single entry with the most common DNA and genes. The sample has roughly 110,000 distinct CDR3 sequences on record, around 11% of them singletons. The ten largest clones take up approximately 30% of the sample. The sequencing sample was made of PBMCs or a T cell subset sorted from them (not recorded which). The receptors were sampled from an adult woman who had mild COVID-19 (a few samples of this study predate the infection). The sample titles of this study are shuffled in the database, so cell type and time point are left out; the donor was told from shared clones.

V and J are TRBV27 and TRBJ1-6, with D possibly matching TRBD1 (6 bases). This CDR3 spans 16 amino acids. CDR1 is MNHEY, CDR2 SMNVEV, per germline (reference sequence). Trimming removed 8 bases at V and 8 bases at J, with 22 bases between. The CDR3 region has the DNA TGTGCCAGCGGTGAGAGGGTACAGGGATACGATTCACCCCTCCACTTT. Amino acids: CASGERVQGYDSPLHF.

At least ten counts were recorded for this clonotype. This chain uses TRBV27 with TRBJ2-1, with D hard to call. The germline V gene encodes CDR1 MNHEY and CDR2 SMNVEV (reference sequence). This CDR3 region has 14 residues. Trimming removed 2 bases at V and 2 bases at J, with 7 bases between. The CDR3 here is CASSLLVPYNEQFF. CDR3 nucleotide sequence: TGTGCCAGCAGTTTACTGGTACCCTACAATGAGCAGTTCTTC.